The subject of this entry is one T cell receptor (beta chain). Its specificity is not known. These data are taken from a study of Ad26.COV2.S vaccination and SARS-CoV-2 variants. For the study at large: Enrolled in COV1001, the donor was in the Ad26.COV2.S trial arm, which received the vaccine. Notes on the study in general: Compared with placebo recipients, vaccine recipients had higher spike-specific TCR breadth.

Per the germline V gene, CDR1 is KGHSH and CDR2 is LQKENI. The CDR3 sequence is 15 residues long. Trimming took off 0 bases at V and 2 bases at J, with 11 bases between the two ends. Treatment of the sample: about 20 received Ad26.COV2.S at low or high dose, single or two shots; roughly five received placebo; per-sample allocation not given. Collection of the samples took place on day 63 after the first injection of vaccine or placebo. Built on an Ad26 vector, the vaccine expressed Wuhan-strain SARS-CoV-2 spike. Here immunoSEQ multiplex PCR was the method, and the copy in TCRdb shows in-frame clones only, minus some. Of a few hundred thousand clones listed, around 82% are singletons.

The material was peripheral blood, obtained in a trial of Ad26.COV2.S vaccine versus placebo. The TCR originated in a person aged 18-60 years who received the Ad26.COV2.S COVID-19 vaccine or a placebo. The chain carries TRBV18 and TRBJ2-7; tentatively, D is TRBD1 (5 bases). The CDR3, as DNA: TGTGCCAGCTCACCACCGGGGCAGAGACCCTACGAGCAGTACTTC. Encoded protein: CASSPPGQRPYEQYF.